The count of the clone carrying this T cell receptor (beta chain) is one. Antigen: not known. The germline V gene encodes CDR1 SGHRS and CDR2 YFSETQ. Trimming removed 0 bases from V and 2 bases from J; junction bases left unmatched: 4. This CDR3 has 16 residues. This record comes from a study of cytomegalovirus exposure and HLA in healthy donors. The PCR employed 60 Vbeta primers together with 13 Jbeta primers. In the authors' workflow: Later work found 80 million or so unique TCR beta chains, with 9.5 million to 11 million shared. The assay was immunoSEQ multiplex PCR, and TCRdb's table has in-frame clones only and misses some. That table is the source of V, J and clone size, and D and trimming were worked out from the DNA. The data contain about 100,000 clones, roughly 74% of them singletons. Study results and limitations: In an earlier analysis, productive rearrangement rates for most beta V segments clustered near 87% or 30%.

Those who donated were healthy bone marrow donors. Nominally healthy donors were sampled, though unrecorded immune exposures were likely. The sequence came from a woman aged 18-29 years in good health and CMV-seropositive. The sample taken for sequencing was PBMCs. The chain couples TRBV5-1 to TRBJ2-2; 7 bases are a match to TRBD2. The CDR3 spells CASSLVAGVNTGELFF. DNA for the CDR3: TGCGCCAGCAGCTTGGTCGCGGGGGTTAACACCGGGGAGCTGTTTTTT.